These 6 T cell receptor beta chains share one sample of origin, sequenced in a study of blood T cell repertoires in COVID-19. Clones were sequenced by immunoSEQ multiplex PCR, and TCRdb holds only the in-frame ones, with some missing. The data contain 130,000 or so clones, 80% to 90% of them singletons. Source material: peripheral blood. The receptors originated from a woman between 50 and 59 years old with acute or convalescent COVID-19.

The V and J genes are TRBV12-5 and TRBJ1-1; TRBD1 matches at 7 bases. The CDR3 totals 15 residues. Trimming took 6 bases from V and 0 from J; bases not matched to a gene: 7. The germline gives CDR1 LGHNT, CDR2 FRNRAP. The CDR3 loop reads CASGPGTALNTEAFF. The CDR3 bases are TGTGCTAGTGGCCCTGGGACAGCCTTGAACACTGAAGCTTTCTTT.

The CDR3 bases are TGCAGCGCCACAGGGTCCGGAAACACCATATATTTT. This translates into CSATGSGNTIYF. The chain couples TRBV29-1 to TRBJ1-3, with D possibly matching TRBD1 (6 bases). V lost 7 bases and J 4 bases, leaving 11 bases between the germline ends. Germline assignment: CDR1 SQVTM and CDR2 ANQGSEA. The CDR3 runs 12 residues.

The chain uses TRBV7-2 and TRBJ2-5, with 9 nucleotides matching TRBD1. The V gene end was trimmed by 4 bases and the J gene end by 5 bases; junction bases not matched to a gene: 5. The length of the CDR3 is 14 residues. Germline V gene lookup returns CDR1 SGHTA and CDR2 FQGNSA. This CDR3 is CASSYGTGRETQYF. In DNA, the CDR3 is TGTGCCAGCAGCTATGGGACAGGGCGGGAGACCCAGTACTTC.

This chain uses TRBV10-2 with TRBJ1-1; 9 nucleotides align to TRBD1. Germline-derived CDR1 and CDR2 are WSHSY and SAAADI. Trimming at V came to 6 bases and at J to 2 bases, leaving 1 base not matched to a gene. CDR3 length equals 13 residues. CDR3 in amino acids: CASRGQGNTEAFF. CDR3 DNA sequence: TGCGCCAGCAGGGGACAGGGCAACACTGAAGCTTTCTTT.

This clone came up a few times. This chain joins TRBV12-3 or TRBV12-4 and TRBJ1-2, with D uncertain. The CDR3 is 12 residues long. Trimming shortened V by 2 bases and J by 7 bases, and 8 bases separated the two germline ends. The CDR3 is CASSLQTGGYTF. CDR3 nucleotides: TGTGCCAGCAGTTTACAAACCGGTGGCTACACCTTC.

The V and J genes are TRBV7-9 and TRBJ1-5; 8 nucleotides match TRBD1. J lost 0 bases, V lost 5 bases, and 6 bases had no gene match. The V gene's germline CDR1 is SEHNR and CDR2 FQNEAQ (reference sequence). This CDR3 has 16 amino acids. Here the CDR3 reads CASSQNQGASNQPQHF. The CDR3 DNA follows: TGTGCCAGCAGCCAAAATCAGGGGGCTAGCAATCAGCCCCAGCATTTT.